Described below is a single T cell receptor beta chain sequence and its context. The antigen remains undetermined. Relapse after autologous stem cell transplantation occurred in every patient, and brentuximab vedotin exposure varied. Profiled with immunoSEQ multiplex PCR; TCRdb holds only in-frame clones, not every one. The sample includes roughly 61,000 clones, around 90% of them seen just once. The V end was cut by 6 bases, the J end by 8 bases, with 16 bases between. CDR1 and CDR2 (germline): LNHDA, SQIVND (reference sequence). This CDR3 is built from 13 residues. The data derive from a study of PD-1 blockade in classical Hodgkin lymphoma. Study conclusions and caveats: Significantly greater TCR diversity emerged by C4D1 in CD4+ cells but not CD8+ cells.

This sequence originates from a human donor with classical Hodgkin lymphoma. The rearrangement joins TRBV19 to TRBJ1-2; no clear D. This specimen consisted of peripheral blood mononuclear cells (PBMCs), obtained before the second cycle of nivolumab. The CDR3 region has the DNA TGTGCCAGTAGGGAGGACGGCCGGAGCGGCTACACCTTC. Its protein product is CASREDGRSGYTF.